Each of the 6 T cell receptor beta chains below was sequenced from the same sample in a study of Graves' ophthalmopathy and Graves' hyperthyroidism. The authors amplified TCR beta CDR3 regions, and they did so from RNA transcripts for repertoire sequencing. An initial RT-PCR round employing HTBI primers preceded a second-round multiplex PCR. MiXCR, applied by TCRdb to the multiplex PCR reads, yields one record per CDR3 protein. This sample carries around 600,000 distinct CDR3 sequences, just over 40% of them seen once, and the ten largest clones take about 3.3%. The sample was peripheral blood. Source of these receptors: an adult man with Graves' ophthalmopathy.

J is TRBJ1-6 and V is TRBV20-1; 9 nucleotides match TRBD1. Germline-derived CDR1 and CDR2 are DFQATT and SNEGSKA (reference sequence). The CDR3 is 15 amino acids. V lost 0 bases and J lost 7; bases outside the gene matches: 4. CDR3 loop: CSARDRGTGNSPLHF. CDR3 nucleotides: TGCAGTGCTAGAGATCGCGGGACAGGGAATTCACCCCTCCACTTT.

This clonotype has a count of ten or more. This rearrangement joins TRBV25-1 to TRBJ1-4; D is unresolved. Germline CDR1 and CDR2: MGHDK and SYGVNS. This CDR3 is built from 14 residues. V was clipped by 3 bases and J by 7 bases, with 12 bases between them. As DNA, the CDR3 is TGTGCCAGCAGTGAGCATGCACCGGGTGAAAAACTGTTTTTT. The encoded protein is CASSEHAPGEKLFF.

About this clonotype itself: One end of the junction does not line up with germline, which may come from a read error. The rearrangement links TRBV24-1 to TRBJ1-1, with 11 nucleotides matching TRBD1. The CDR3 extends over 14 amino acids. CDR1 and CDR2 from the germline V gene are KGHDR and SFDVKD. CDR3 sequence (DNA): TGTGCCATCAGTCCGGGGACAGGGGGCACTGAAGCTTTCTTT. This encodes CAISPGTGGTEAFF.

The rearrangement joins TRBV4-2 to TRBJ2-5; D is perhaps TRBD2 (6 bases). The CDR3 has 15 amino acids. With 0 bases removed from V and 4 bases from J, the gap between germline ends came to 12 bases. Per germline, CDR1 LGHNA and CDR2 YNFKEQ. The CDR3 nucleotides are TGTGCCAGCAGCCAAGAAAGAGGGACTGGAGAGACCCAGTACTTC. This translates into CASSQERGTGETQYF.

This sequence joins TRBV6-5 and TRBJ1-1; weak D call: TRBD1 (6 bases). The length of the CDR3 is 15 residues. Trimming removed 5 bases from V and 5 bases from J, with 18 bases in between. Germline V lookup: CDR1 MNHEY, CDR2 SVGAGI. The CDR3 region is CASSQGTASRTEAFF. CDR3 DNA: TGTGCCAGCAGTCAGGGGACCGCCAGTAGGACTGAAGCTTTCTTT.

CDR3 bases: TGTGCCAGCAGCTCCGGCGGAAGTACGCAGTATTTT. This sequence encodes CASSSGGSTQYF. This chain uses TRBV7-2 with TRBJ2-3; D remains unclear. Germline values: CDR1 SGHTA, CDR2 FQGNSA. V shed 4 bases and J shed 8 bases, with 10 bases lying between them. CDR3 size: 12 residues.